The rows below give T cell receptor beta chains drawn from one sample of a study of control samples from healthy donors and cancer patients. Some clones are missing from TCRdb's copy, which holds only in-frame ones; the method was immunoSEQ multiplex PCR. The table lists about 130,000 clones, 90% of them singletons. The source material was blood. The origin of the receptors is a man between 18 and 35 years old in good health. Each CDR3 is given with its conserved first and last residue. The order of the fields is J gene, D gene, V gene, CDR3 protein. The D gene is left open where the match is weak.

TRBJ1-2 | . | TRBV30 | CAWRGMRAYGYTF
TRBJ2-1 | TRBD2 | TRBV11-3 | CASGLAGAYNEQFF
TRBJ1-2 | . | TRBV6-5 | CASSPGTLYGYTF
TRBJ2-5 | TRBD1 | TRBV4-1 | CASSQGQGGETQYF
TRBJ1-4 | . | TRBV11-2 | CASPPEGSAGNEKLFF
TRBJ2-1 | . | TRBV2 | CASSDESFNEQFF
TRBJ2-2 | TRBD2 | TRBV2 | CASSVRGGNTGELFF
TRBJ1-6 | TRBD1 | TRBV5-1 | CASSRQGPPNSPLHF
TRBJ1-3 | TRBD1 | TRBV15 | CATSRDGQGTIYF
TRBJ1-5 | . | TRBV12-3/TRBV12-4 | CASSPGRQPQHF
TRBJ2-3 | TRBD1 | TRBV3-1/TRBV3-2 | CASSQRTGGRDTQYF
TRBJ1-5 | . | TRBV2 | CASSEWGQSNQPQHF
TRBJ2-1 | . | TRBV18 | CASSPQAKFGEQFF
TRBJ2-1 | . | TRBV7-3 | CASSPGQPGPNEQFF
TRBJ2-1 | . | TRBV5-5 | CASVPGGAGGYNEQFF
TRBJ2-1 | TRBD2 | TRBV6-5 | CASSSMVGRLFF
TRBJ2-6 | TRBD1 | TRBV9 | CASSWDSRLSGANVLTF
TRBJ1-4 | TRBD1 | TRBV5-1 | CASSDRATNEKLFF
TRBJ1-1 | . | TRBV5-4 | CASSSAGGAQAFF
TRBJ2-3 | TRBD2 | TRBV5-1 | CASSLAGGVPDTQYF
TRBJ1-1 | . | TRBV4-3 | CASSHGATEAFF
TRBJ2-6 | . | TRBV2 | CASSKGSGANVLTF
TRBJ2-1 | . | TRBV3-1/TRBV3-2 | CASSQDLMPYNEQFF
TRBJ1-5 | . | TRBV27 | CASSLSVEANQPQHF
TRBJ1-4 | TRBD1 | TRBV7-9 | CASSLALGGQEKLFF
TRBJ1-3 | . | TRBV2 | CASSEPRSGNTIYF
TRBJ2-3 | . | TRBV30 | CAWRDEYRADTQYF
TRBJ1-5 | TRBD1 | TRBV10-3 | CATDRGSNQPQHF
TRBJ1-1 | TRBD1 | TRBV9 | CASSVLTGDTEAFF
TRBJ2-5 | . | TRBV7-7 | CASSSTGTLKETQYF
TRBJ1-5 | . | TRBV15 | CATSRVRGINQPQHF
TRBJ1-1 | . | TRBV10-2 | CASSGWGRQQNTEAFF
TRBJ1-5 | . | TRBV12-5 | CASGFPNQPQHF
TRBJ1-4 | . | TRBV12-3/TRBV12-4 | CASSSFNEKLFF
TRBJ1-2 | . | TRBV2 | CASSGQDYGYTF
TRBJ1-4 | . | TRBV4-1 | CASSQAWTGVLFF